These T cell receptor beta chains were read from a single sample in a study of shared clonotypes between healthy human individuals. Clones were sequenced by immunoSEQ multiplex PCR, and TCRdb holds only the in-frame ones, with some missing. The sample has roughly 2,500,000 clones; approximately 93% are singletons. Sequencing was done on a sample of naive CD4+ T cells from PBMCs. These receptors all stem from a young man in good health. Some clones in this sample may be carry-over from other donors' samples. Both conserved end residues are part of each CDR3. The D gene is left open where the match is weak. Size is stated for part of the rows, as once, few or many counts, or as a class when the clone is expanded.

CDR3 | DNA | J | size | D | V
CASSPQGAYEAFF | TGTGCCAGCTCACCACAGGGGGCTTATGAAGCTTTCTTT | TRBJ1-1 | - | TRBD1 | TRBV18
CASSFLGSGGNIQYF | TGTGCCAGCAGTTTTCTTGGGAGTGGGGGAAACATTCAGTACTTC | TRBJ2-4 | - | - | TRBV28
CASSLAIGQNPPQHF | TGTGCCAGCAGCTTAGCGATAGGACAGAATCCACCCCAGCATTTT | TRBJ1-5 | - | - | TRBV7-8
CASSSVAPGQGNYEQYF | TGTGCCAGCAGTTCAGTGGCCCCGGGACAGGGGAACTACGAGCAGTACTTC | TRBJ2-7 | - | TRBD1 | TRBV28
CASSPTWNTEAFF | TGTGCCAGCAGTCCTACATGGAACACTGAAGCTTTCTTT | TRBJ1-1 | - | - | TRBV6-1
CASSLDWGLVRERETQYF | TGTGCCAGCAGCTTAGATTGGGGACTAGTAAGAGAGCGGGAGACCCAGTACTTC | TRBJ2-5 | - | TRBD2 | TRBV11-2
CASSWTSGRWAYEQYF | TGTGCCAGCAGCTGGACTAGCGGGAGATGGGCGTACGAGCAGTACTTC | TRBJ2-7 | - | TRBD2 | TRBV7-2
CASSIVGGSLGQPQHF | TGTGCCAGTAGTATAGTTGGCGGGTCCCTAGGGCAGCCCCAGCATTTT | TRBJ1-5 | - | - | TRBV19
CASSYGLAGGEDTQYF | TGTGCCAGCAGCTACGGACTAGCGGGGGGGGAAGATACGCAGTATTTT | TRBJ2-3 | - | TRBD2 | TRBV7-7
CASSFPRVGEETQYF | TGTGCCAGCAGCTTTCCTAGGGTGGGCGAAGAGACCCAGTACTTC | TRBJ2-5 | - | - | TRBV5-4
CASSRAHSGTYYEQYF | TGCGCCAGCAGCCGAGCGCATAGCGGGACTTACTACGAGCAGTACTTC | TRBJ2-7 | - | TRBD2 | TRBV4-3
CASSRQGIMIGEQYF | TGTGCCAGCAGCAGACAGGGGATAATGATCGGCGAGCAGTACTTC | TRBJ2-7 | - | TRBD1 | TRBV6-5
CASSLFGGSTYNEQFF | TGTGCCAGCAGCTTATTCGGCGGGTCAACCTACAATGAGCAGTTCTTC | TRBJ2-1 | - | - | TRBV7-3
CASSPGQGPYEQYF | TGTGCCAGCAGTCCGGGACAGGGGCCCTACGAGCAGTACTTC | TRBJ2-7 | few | TRBD1 | TRBV28
CASSTGPDGTEAFF | TGCGCCAGCAGCACCGGACCCGACGGCACTGAAGCTTTCTTT | TRBJ1-1 | once | - | TRBV5-1
CASSYGTGSSYEQYF | TGTGCCAGCAGTTACGGGACAGGAAGCTCCTACGAGCAGTACTTC | TRBJ2-7 | - | TRBD1 | TRBV6-5
CALGRYSNQPQHF | TGTGCCTTGGGACGTTATAGCAATCAGCCCCAGCATTTT | TRBJ1-5 | - | - | TRBV30
CASSLGLSPHEQFF | TGTGCCAGCAGCTTGGGACTATCCCCCCATGAGCAGTTCTTC | TRBJ2-1 | - | TRBD2 | TRBV7-3
CAISGTAPSEAFF | TGTGCCATCAGTGGGACAGCCCCGAGTGAAGCTTTCTTT | TRBJ1-1 | - | - | TRBV10-3
CASSHPRGTTGELFF | TGTGCCAGCAGCCACCCGAGGGGTACCACCGGGGAGCTGTTTTTT | TRBJ2-2 | - | - | TRBV14
CASSEATVNQPQHF | TGTGCCAGCAGTGAAGCAACGGTTAATCAGCCCCAGCATTTT | TRBJ1-5 | - | - | TRBV6-1
CASSPVRETDTQYF | TGTGCCAGCAGTCCCGTGAGGGAGACAGATACGCAGTATTTT | TRBJ2-3 | - | - | TRBV11-2
CASIPLASGNTIYF | TGTGCCAGCATCCCCCTGGCCTCTGGAAACACCATATATTTT | TRBJ1-3 | - | - | TRBV6-5
CASSLGTGLNQPQHF | TGTGCCAGCAGCTTGGGGACAGGGCTAAATCAGCCCCAGCATTTT | TRBJ1-5 | - | TRBD1 | TRBV7-2
CASSPARGGYGYTF | TGTGCCAGCAGCCCAGCTAGAGGGGGCTATGGCTACACCTTC | TRBJ1-2 | once | - | TRBV11-2
CASKASNLAKNIQYF | TGTGCCAGCAAGGCATCGAACCTAGCCAAAAACATTCAGTACTTC | TRBJ2-4 | - | - | TRBV27
CASSFPDGGQGGDYGYTF | TGTGCCAGCAGTTTCCCGGACGGCGGACAGGGGGGCGACTATGGCTACACCTTC | TRBJ1-2 | once | TRBD1 | TRBV28
CASSPGRGQETQYF | TGTGCCAGCTCACCCGGTCGCGGACAAGAGACCCAGTACTTC | TRBJ2-5 | - | - | TRBV18
CAGQGRGETQYF | TGTGCCGGACAGGGGAGGGGGGAGACCCAGTACTTC | TRBJ2-5 | - | TRBD1 | TRBV28
CAISESRGEAFF | TGTGCCATCAGTGAGTCGCGGGGTGAAGCTTTCTTT | TRBJ1-1 | - | - | TRBV10-3
CSLDRGVRETQYF | TGCAGCTTAGATAGGGGGGTTCGGGAGACCCAGTACTTC | TRBJ2-5 | - | - | TRBV29-1
CASRDGLARNTGELFF | TGTGCCAGCAGAGATGGACTAGCGAGGAACACCGGGGAGCTGTTTTTT | TRBJ2-2 | - | TRBD2 | TRBV27
CASRSGVVGGETQYF | TGTGCCAGCAGGTCAGGGGTTGTGGGAGGAGAGACCCAGTACTTC | TRBJ2-5 | - | - | TRBV6-6